These 2 T cell receptor beta chains were all obtained from the same sample, sequenced in a study of response to subunit inactivated influenza vaccine. TCRdb passed the RT-PCR reads through MiXCR, listing each CDR3 protein once. Among almost 250,000 distinct CDR3 sequences, 12% were seen once, and the ten largest hold 7.8%. The input for sequencing was non-naive T cells sorted from PBMCs, taken less than 15 days before vaccination. These receptors were obtained from a middle-aged man who received an inactivated influenza vaccine.

Concerning this clonotype: A read error may be the cause here, since a much bigger clone is one base away. J is TRBJ2-1 and V is TRBV27; no clear D gene. Germline loops: CDR1 MNHEY, CDR2 SMNVEV (reference sequence). CDR3 length equals 11 residues. Trimming shortened V by 6 bases and J by 4 bases, and 4 bases separated the two germline ends. The CDR3 loop is CASRKYNEQFF. The CDR3 DNA follows: TGTGCCAGCAGGAAATACAATGAGCAGTTCTTC.

The rearrangement joins TRBV6-2 or TRBV6-3 to TRBJ1-5, with D hard to call. The germline gives CDR1 MNHEY, CDR2 SVGEGT. The CDR3 length is 13 residues. Between the trimmed V and J ends, which lost 1 base and 0 bases, there was a span of 1 base. In DNA, the CDR3 is TGTGCCAGCAGTTACTTTAGCAATCAGCCCCAGCATTTT. Translating it yields CASSYFSNQPQHF.